The clone carrying this TCR beta chain was seen at least ten times. This sample was taken from a study of T cell repertoires in cytomegalovirus infection. Germline lookup yields CDR1 SGHTA and CDR2 FQGNSA. Losses at the gene ends were 5 bases for V and 7 bases for J; bases not matched to a gene: 10. The CDR3 sequence is 15 residues long. TCRdb used MiXCR to reprocess the reads, holding one entry per CDR3 protein. The table includes under 250,000 distinct CDR3 sequences, about 12% detected once. Source material: PBMCs. This TCR was recovered from a human donor in good health (CMV status not recorded). Some clones in this sample may be carry-over from other donors' samples. This chain joins TRBV7-2 and TRBJ2-3, with 9 positions matching TRBD1. This CDR3 reads CASSTAGTGPYTQYF. The CDR3 DNA reads as TGTGCCAGCAGCACCGCCGGGACAGGGCCCTATACGCAGTATTTT.